This T cell receptor (beta chain) was retrieved from a study of T cell repertoires in cytomegalovirus infection. One entry per CDR3 protein results from TCRdb running MiXCR on the reads. The sample has some 450,000 distinct CDR3 sequences, under 40% seen once. The CDR3 consists of 11 residues. The germline V gene encodes CDR1 MDHEN and CDR2 SYDVKM. V was shortened by 6 bases and J by 8 bases, with 10 bases between the two germline ends. Study-level results: Cumulated frequencies of public TCR beta families served to identify carriers of CMV plus the relevant HLA. The ex vivo response was dominated by HLA-C-restricted CMV-specific TCR beta clonotypes.

About this clonotype itself: Its specificity is not known.

Sequenced material: PBMCs. The chain uses TRBV28 and TRBJ1-2, with D unclear. The receptor was isolated from a human donor in good health (CMV status not recorded). Some clones in this sample may be carry-over from other donors' samples. The DNA for the CDR3 is TGTGCCAGCAGCAATTCCCACGGCTACACCTTC. This translates into CASSNSHGYTF.